This T cell receptor (beta chain) originates from a study of blood T cells in healthy people across ages. Study observations and caveats: Naive and antigen-experienced cells were not separated, limiting conclusive comparison.

The use of a sample-barcoded 5' primer and a J-beta primer mix characterized a second PCR of about 7 to 12 cycles. TCRdb itself ran the 5' RACE reads through MiXCR, one entry per CDR3 protein. The sample includes about 1.4 million distinct CDR3 sequences, almost 60% of them seen just once. About this clonotype itself: Its specificity is not known.

Trimming took 3 bases from V and 3 from J, leaving 9 bases between them. The CDR3 totals 13 residues. Germline V lookup: CDR1 KGHSH, CDR2 LQKENI. The receptor comes from a man between 18 and 35 years old in good health. Sequenced material: blood. The chain is built from TRBV18 and TRBJ2-7; unclear D gene. DNA for the CDR3: TGTGCCAGCTCACCTGAGCTAAGCTACGAGCAGTACTTC. It yields the protein CASSPELSYEQYF.